This T cell receptor beta chain was identified in a study of beta chain features in type 1 diabetes. Regarding the study as a whole: Researchers report that Type 1 diabetes patients had moderately but significantly shorter TCRB CDR3s across all four CD4+ subsets.

Of the isolated RNA, all was reverse transcribed, and so the sequenced material was expressed TCRB transcripts. Method: immunoSEQ multiplex PCR; TCRdb's copy keeps in-frame clones and lacks some. The sample includes some 290,000 clones, around 24% of them seen just once. The CDR3 spans 13 residues. Trimming at V came to 6 bases and at J to 4 bases, leaving 0 bases not matched to a gene. In germline, CDR1 is LNHDA, CDR2 SQIVND (reference sequence). As to this clone: The antigen is unknown. Other DNA sequences within the sample encode an identical CDR3.

CD4+ cells of the naive, central memory, regulatory and stem cell-like memory types were sorted via CD45RO/CCR7/CD25/CD127/CD95/CD27. The chain is built from TRBV19 and TRBJ1-5; 10 bases map to TRBD1. Input material: naive CD4+ T cells from blood. This TCR was recovered from a woman aged 30 to 39 with type 1 diabetes. For the CDR3, the DNA is TGTGCCAGTAGGGACAGGGGGAATCAGCCCCAGCATTTT. Encoded protein: CASRDRGNQPQHF.